This T cell receptor (beta chain) was observed in a study of T cell responses to AZD1222 COVID-19 vaccine. Study context: Both about-4-week and about-12-week second-dose recipients were combined. Study results and caveats: Spike-spanning, vaccine-associated CD4 TCRs were dominant at 160-218 and 743-854.

Points on this clone: Its antigen is still unknown.

Sequenced by immunoSEQ multiplex PCR; TCRdb stores in-frame clones only, minus some. The data hold 100,000 to 150,000 clones, with 87% observed a single time. This CDR3 has 16 residues. Germline-derived CDR1 and CDR2 are LGHNA and YSLEER. V dropped 0 bases and J dropped 1 base, with 9 bases sitting between them. The V and J genes are TRBV4-3 and TRBJ2-2; D is undetermined. The origin of this receptor is an adult in good health. The source was peripheral blood, collected on day 0 of AZD1222 vaccination. CDR3 DNA: TGCGCCAGCAGCCAAGATGACCGGTGGAACACCGGGGAGCTGTTTTTT. Translating it yields CASSQDDRWNTGELFF.